These 15 T cell receptor beta chains originate from one sample sequenced in a study of OX40 agonist ivuxolimab in advanced cancers. Library preparation used the immunoSEQ multiplex PCR assay. As stored in TCRdb, this immuneACCESS dataset retains in-frame rearrangements with V and J assigned. A fraction of the clones does not appear; measured against another copy, unresolved V genes explain less than half of the discrepancy, and the remainder lacks a known reason. The sample profile shows about 100,000 clones; about nine tenths of them were found once. The ten largest clonotypes hold 0.25% to 0.35% of the sample. The sample here was CD4+ or CD8+ T cells sorted from blood, taken in a trial of the OX40 agonist ivuxolimab. These receptors were collected from an adult with an advanced solid tumor such as melanoma, head and neck, liver or kidney cancer.

V is TRBV30 and J is TRBJ2-7; a weak D match, TRBD2 (6 bases). V was cut by 0 bases and J by 2 bases, with 14 bases left in between. CDR3 size: 15 residues. CDR1 and CDR2 from the germline V gene are GTSNPN and SVGIG (reference sequence). CDR3 nucleotides: TGTGCCTGGAGTGTATATGCGGGAAGGACCTACGAGCAGTACTTC. This translates into CAWSVYAGRTYEQYF.

The rearrangement joins TRBV7-2 to TRBJ2-3; D ambiguous. V lost 8 bases to trimming and J lost 3 bases, with 18 bases between them. CDR1 is SGHTA, CDR2 FQGNSA, per germline. There are 15 residues in the CDR3. The CDR3 DNA reads as TGTGCCAGCGGATTCATCCAACCACGAACAGATACGCAGTATTTT. Residues: CASGFIQPRTDTQYF.

The chain is built from TRBV4-1 and TRBJ1-3; no clear D gene. CDR1 MGHRA and CDR2 YSYEKL come from the germline V gene. The CDR3 has 15 amino acids. With 2 bases removed from V and 5 bases from J, the gap between germline ends came to 13 bases. The CDR3: CASSQRRETRNTIYF. The CDR3 DNA follows: TGCGCCAGCAGCCAACGACGGGAAACAAGAAACACCATATATTTT.

This clone was seen a few times. The rearrangement uses TRBV4-1 and TRBJ2-3, with D perhaps TRBD2 (5 bases). Germline CDR1 is MGHRA and CDR2 is YSYEKL. Between the trimmed V and J ends, which lost 1 base and 0 bases, there was a span of 11 bases. This CDR3 region has 16 residues. The CDR3 bases are TGCGCCAGCAGCCAAGTGAACGGCGGGAGCACAGATACGCAGTATTTT. It yields the protein CASSQVNGGSTDTQYF.

This chain connects TRBV21-1 to TRBJ1-2; the table assigns TRBD1, which was not confirmed against the DNA. TRBV21-1 is designated a pseudogene. The CDR3 spans 19 residues. The CDR3 nucleotides read TGTGCCAGCAGCATCCCCTACAGGGGGCCTACTATCTATGAGCAAGGCTACACCTTC. Its translation: CASSIPYRGPTIYEQGYTF.

The V gene is TRBV5-1, the J gene TRBJ2-7, with TRBD2 identical over 14 bases. The V and J ends lost 4 bases and 6 bases, in that order; junction bases with no gene match: 6. From germline, CDR1 is SGHRS and CDR2 YFSETQ. This CDR3 has 15 residues. In DNA form, the CDR3 reads TGCGCCAGCAGCGCGACTAGCGGGAGGGCCGGCGAGCAGTACTTC. Translation: CASSATSGRAGEQYF. Based on the CDR3 plus reference TRBV5-1 and TRBJ2-7, the full variable domain is KAGVTQTPRYLIKTRGQQVTLSCSPISGHRSVSWYQQTPGQGLQFLFEYFSETQRNKGNFPGRFSGRQFSNSRSEMNVSTLELGDSALYLCASSATSGRAGEQYFGPGTRLTVT.

V gene TRBV7-9 combines with J gene TRBJ2-2; D unclear. The CDR3 sequence is 15 residues long. Germline assignment: CDR1 SEHNR and CDR2 FQNEAQ (reference sequence). V was pared by 2 bases and J by 0 bases, with 7 bases between. CDR3 amino acids: CASSLQEPNTGELFF. The CDR3 region has the DNA TGTGCCAGCAGCTTACAGGAGCCGAACACCGGGGAGCTGTTTTTT.

The chain carries TRBV4-3 and TRBJ2-1; 7 nucleotides align to TRBD2. Germline values: CDR1 LGHNA, CDR2 YSLEER. The V segment lost 1 base and the J segment 4 bases; nucleotides outside the gene matches: 7. The CDR3 is 16 amino acids. CDR3 residues: CASSQGPSGNYNEQFF. CDR3 coding DNA: TGCGCCAGCAGCCAAGGACCTAGCGGAAATTACAATGAGCAGTTCTTC.

This chain connects TRBV7-2 to TRBJ2-7, with 10 bases lining up with TRBD2. The trim removed 4 bases at V and 6 bases at J, leaving 3 bases unmatched. CDR1 is SGHTA and CDR2 is FQGNSA in the germline V gene. The length of the CDR3 is 13 residues. The CDR3 loop reads CASSSSGRGEQYF. CDR3 DNA: TGTGCCAGCAGCTCTAGCGGGAGAGGCGAGCAGTACTTC.

This chain joins TRBV9 and TRBJ2-3, with D perhaps TRBD2 (5 bases). CDR1 and CDR2 (germline): SGDLS, YYNGEE. This CDR3 region has 15 residues. V was shortened by 1 base and J by 2 bases, with 11 bases between the two germline ends. CDR3 protein: CASSVSERITDTQYF. The CDR3 DNA reads as TGTGCCAGCAGCGTATCTGAGCGGATCACAGATACGCAGTATTTT.

V and J are TRBV5-4 and TRBJ2-6, with D tentatively TRBD2 (5 bases). Germline V gene data show CDR1 as SGHNT and CDR2 as YYREEE (reference sequence). The V end was cut by 0 bases, the J end by 4 bases, with 11 bases between. The CDR3 contains 16 residues. CDR3 sequence: CASSLAASQGANVLTF. The CDR3 DNA follows: TGTGCCAGCAGCTTGGCGGCTAGCCAAGGGGCCAACGTCCTGACTTTC.

This chain uses TRBV18 with TRBJ2-1, with 10 bases fitting TRBD2. Per germline, CDR1 KGHSH and CDR2 LQKENI. The trim removed 1 base at V and 6 bases at J, leaving 3 bases unmatched. This CDR3 comprises 15 residues. The CDR3 protein is CASSPLASGSNEQFF. DNA for the CDR3: TGTGCCAGCTCACCACTGGCTAGCGGGAGCAATGAGCAGTTCTTC. Together with reference TRBV18 and TRBJ2-1, the CDR3 gives the full variable domain: NAGVMQNPRHLVRRRGQEARLRCSPMKGHSHVYWYRQLPEEGLKFMVYLQKENIIDESGMPKERFSAEFPKEGPSILRIQQVVRGDSAAYFCASSPLASGSNEQFFGPGTRLTVL.

This clone was found a few times. The genes are TRBV5-4 and TRBJ2-7; no reliable D call. Trimming took off 0 bases at V and 6 bases at J, with 10 bases between the two ends. Germline loops: CDR1 SGHNT, CDR2 YYREEE (reference sequence). The CDR3 runs to 13 residues. CDR3: CASSLELLSEQYF. The CDR3 nucleotides read TGTGCCAGCAGCTTGGAGCTCCTCTCCGAGCAGTACTTC.

The CDR3 sequence: CASSLSKTEQYF. The CDR3 DNA follows: TGTGCCAGCAGTTTGTCCAAAACGGAGCAGTACTTC. The chain links TRBV28 to TRBJ2-5; D is unclear. Looked up from germline, CDR1 is MDHEN and CDR2 is SYDVKM. The V and J ends lost 3 bases and 11 bases respectively, with 13 bases between them. CDR3 size: 12 residues.

The chain carries TRBV7-2 and TRBJ2-3; TRBD2 matches 8 bases. Germline assignment: CDR1 SGHTA and CDR2 FQGNSA. The J segment lost 8 bases and the V segment lost 5 bases, leaving 21 bases of the junction unmatched. The CDR3 contains 18 residues. The CDR3 nucleotides read TGTGCCAGCAGCCCTAGGGCGGGGACTAGAGAGGGTGTGGGTACGCAGTATTTT. It yields the protein CASSPRAGTREGVGTQYF.